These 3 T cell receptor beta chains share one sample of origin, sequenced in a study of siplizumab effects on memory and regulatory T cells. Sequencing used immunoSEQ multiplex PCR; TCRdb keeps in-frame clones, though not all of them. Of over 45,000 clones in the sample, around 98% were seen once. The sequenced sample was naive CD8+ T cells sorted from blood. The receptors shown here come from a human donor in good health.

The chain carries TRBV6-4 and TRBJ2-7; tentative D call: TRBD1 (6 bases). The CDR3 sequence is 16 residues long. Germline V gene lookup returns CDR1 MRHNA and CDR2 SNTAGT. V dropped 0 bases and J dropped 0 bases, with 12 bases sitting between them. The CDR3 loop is CASSDSMRDNSYEQYF. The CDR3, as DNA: TGTGCCAGCAGTGACTCGATGAGGGACAACTCCTACGAGCAGTACTTC.

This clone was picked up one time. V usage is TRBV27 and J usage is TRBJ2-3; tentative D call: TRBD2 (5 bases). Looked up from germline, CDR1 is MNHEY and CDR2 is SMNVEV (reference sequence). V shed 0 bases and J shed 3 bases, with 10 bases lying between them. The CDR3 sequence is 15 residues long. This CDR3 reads CASSLSSGGTDTQYF. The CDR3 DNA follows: TGTGCCAGCAGTTTATCCAGCGGAGGAACAGATACGCAGTATTTT.

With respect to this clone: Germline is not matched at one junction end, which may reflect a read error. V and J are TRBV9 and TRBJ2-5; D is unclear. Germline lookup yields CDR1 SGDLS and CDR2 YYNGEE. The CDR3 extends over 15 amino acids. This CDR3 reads CASTEKGPYQETQYF. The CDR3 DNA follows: TGTGCAAGCACTGAGAAGGGTCCCTACCAAGAGACCCAGTACTTC.